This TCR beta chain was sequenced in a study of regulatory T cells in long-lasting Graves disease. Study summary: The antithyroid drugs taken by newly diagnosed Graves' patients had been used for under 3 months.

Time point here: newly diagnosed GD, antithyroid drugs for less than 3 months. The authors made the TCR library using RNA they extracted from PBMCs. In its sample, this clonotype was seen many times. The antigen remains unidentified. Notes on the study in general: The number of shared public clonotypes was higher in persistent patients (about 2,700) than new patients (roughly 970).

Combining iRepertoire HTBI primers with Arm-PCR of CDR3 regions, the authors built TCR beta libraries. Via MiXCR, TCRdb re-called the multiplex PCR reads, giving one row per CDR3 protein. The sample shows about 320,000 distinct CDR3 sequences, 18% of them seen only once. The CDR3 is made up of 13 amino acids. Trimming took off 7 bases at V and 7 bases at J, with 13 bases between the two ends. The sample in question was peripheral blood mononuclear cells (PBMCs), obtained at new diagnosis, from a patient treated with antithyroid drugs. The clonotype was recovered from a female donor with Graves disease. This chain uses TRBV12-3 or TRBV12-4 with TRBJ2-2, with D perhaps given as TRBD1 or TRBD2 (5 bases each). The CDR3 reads CASTREIDGELFF. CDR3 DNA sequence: TGTGCCAGCACCAGGGAGATAGACGGGGAGCTGTTTTTT.